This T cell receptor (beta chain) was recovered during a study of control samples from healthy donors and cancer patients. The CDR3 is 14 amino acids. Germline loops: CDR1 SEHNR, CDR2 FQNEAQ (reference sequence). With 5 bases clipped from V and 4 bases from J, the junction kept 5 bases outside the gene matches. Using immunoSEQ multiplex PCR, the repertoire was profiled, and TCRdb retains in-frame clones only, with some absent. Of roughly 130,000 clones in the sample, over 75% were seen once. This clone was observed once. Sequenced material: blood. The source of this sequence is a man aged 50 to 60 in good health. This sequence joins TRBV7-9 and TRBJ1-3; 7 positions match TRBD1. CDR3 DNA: TGTGCCAGCAGCCTAGGGACAGAAGGAAACACCATATATTTT. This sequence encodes CASSLGTEGNTIYF.